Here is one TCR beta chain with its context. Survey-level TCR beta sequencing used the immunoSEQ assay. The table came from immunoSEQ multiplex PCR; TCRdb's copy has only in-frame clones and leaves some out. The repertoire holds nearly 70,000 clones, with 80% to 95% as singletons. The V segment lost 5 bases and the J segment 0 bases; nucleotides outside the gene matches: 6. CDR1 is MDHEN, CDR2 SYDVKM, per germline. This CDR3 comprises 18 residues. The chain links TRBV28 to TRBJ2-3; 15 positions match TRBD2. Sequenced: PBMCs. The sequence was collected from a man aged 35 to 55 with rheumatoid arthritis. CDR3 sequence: CASSPGLAGGYSTDTQYF. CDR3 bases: TGTGCCAGCAGTCCCGGACTAGCGGGAGGGTACAGCACAGATACGCAGTATTTT.